This T cell receptor (beta chain) was recovered during a study of T cell responses to AZD1222 COVID-19 vaccine. Study-level findings and limits: CD4 TCRs associated with vaccination spanned spike, dominating at 160-218 and 743-854.

Clones were sequenced by immunoSEQ multiplex PCR, and TCRdb holds only the in-frame ones, with some missing. Among 95,000 to 130,000 clones, almost 90% were seen once, and the ten largest hold about 10%. This clone was seen a handful of times. No antigen is known for it. The CDR3 has 15 amino acids. Per the germline V gene, CDR1 is KGHSH and CDR2 is LQKENI. The V end lost 2 bases, the J end lost 5 bases, and 16 bases lay between the germline ends. This clonotype was sampled from an adult in good health. This chain joins TRBV18 and TRBJ2-7; no firm D call. Here the sequenced sample was peripheral blood, taken on day 0 of AZD1222 vaccination. DNA of the CDR3: TGTGCCAGCTCACCAGTCGGGCACACGGTAGACGAGCAGTACTTC. Translated, it gives CASSPVGHTVDEQYF.